The 17 T cell receptor beta chains below were found in one sample sequenced in a study of shared clonotypes between healthy human individuals. Some clones are missing from TCRdb's copy, which holds only in-frame ones; the method was immunoSEQ multiplex PCR. The sample holds 2 million to 2.5 million clones, more than 80% seen once. Sequencing was performed on naive CD4+ T cells from PBMCs. Subset described: CD45RA+ positively selected. Source of these receptors: a man younger than 35 in good health. Some clones in this sample may be carry-over from other donors' samples.

This CDR3 reads CASSQAQATGEKLFF. In nucleotides, the CDR3 is TGCGCCAGCAGCCAAGCCCAGGCGACCGGGGAAAAACTGTTTTTT. This chain links TRBV4-1 with TRBJ1-4, with unresolved D. V shed 1 base and J shed 8 bases, with 14 bases lying between them. Germline V lookup: CDR1 MGHRA, CDR2 YSYEKL. The CDR3 is 15 residues long.

The gene calls are TRBV28 and TRBJ1-5; D possibly corresponds to TRBD1 (5 bases). V lost 10 bases, J lost 3 bases, and 19 bases lay in between. The germline gives CDR1 MDHEN, CDR2 SYDVKM. This CDR3 contains 15 residues. The CDR3 loop reads CATANALGLNQPQHF. CDR3 coding DNA: TGTGCCACCGCTAATGCTCTGGGACTCAATCAGCCCCAGCATTTT.

The chain uses TRBV10-2 and TRBJ1-5; D is undetermined. CDR3 length: 13 amino acids. From germline, CDR1 is WSHSY and CDR2 SAAADI. Trimming cost V 4 bases and J 5 bases, with 9 bases left between them. CDR3 coding DNA: TGCGCCAGCAGTGGTCAAACAGATCAGCCCCAGCATTTT. It specifies CASSGQTDQPQHF.

The rearrangement joins TRBV4-1 to TRBJ1-2; TRBD1 aligns across 7 bases. The V gene end was trimmed by 4 bases and the J gene end by 0 bases; junction bases not matched to a gene: 2. CDR1 is MGHRA and CDR2 is YSYEKL in the germline V gene. The CDR3 extends over 14 amino acids. Here the CDR3 DNA reads TGCGCCAGCAGCCCCGGACAGGCTAACTATGGCTACACCTTC. Its translation: CASSPGQANYGYTF.

The chain recombines TRBV28 with TRBJ2-2; 10 bases line up with TRBD1. CDR1 is MDHEN, CDR2 SYDVKM, per germline. The CDR3 is made up of 16 amino acids. With V trimmed by 7 bases and J by 6 bases, 11 bases remained unmatched. The CDR3 DNA reads as TGTGCCAGCACTTCCTTTAAAGGACAGGGGGCCGGGGAGCTGTTTTTT. This codes for CASTSFKGQGAGELFF. The full variable domain, completed using reference TRBV28 and TRBJ2-2, is DVKVTQSSRYLVKRTGEKVFLECVQDMDHENMFWYRQDPGLGLRLIYFSYDVKMKEKGDIPEGYSVSREKKERFSLILESASTNQTSMYLCASTSFKGQGAGELFFGEGSRLTVL.

In regard to this clone: Other DNA sequences in the same sample also yield this CDR3. The rearrangement uses TRBV28 and TRBJ2-5; D assignment may be TRBD1 or TRBD2 (5 bases each). V shed 4 bases and J shed 4 bases, with 7 bases lying between them. Germline-derived CDR1 and CDR2 are MDHEN and SYDVKM. The CDR3 is made up of 12 amino acids. The CDR3 bases are TGTGCCAGCAGTTCTGGGGGAGAGACCCAGTACTTC. This gives the protein CASSSGGETQYF.

The genes are TRBV12-5 and TRBJ2-5; D assignment may be TRBD1 or TRBD2 (5 bases each). This CDR3 has 16 amino acids. The V end lost 2 bases, the J end lost 2 bases, and 15 bases lay between the germline ends. The germline CDR1 and CDR2 sequences are LGHNT and FRNRAP. The CDR3 DNA is TGTGCTAGTGGTTTGAAGGGACCGCCTGAACAAGAGACCCAGTACTTC. Translating it yields CASGLKGPPEQETQYF. The full variable domain, in which reference TRBV12-5 and TRBJ2-5 provide the parts outside the CDR3, is DARVTQTPRHKVTEMGQEVTMRCQPILGHNTVFWYRQTMMQGLELLAYFRNRAPLDDSGMPKDRFSAEMPDATLATLKIQPSEPRDSAVYFCASGLKGPPEQETQYFGPGTRLLVL.

V usage is TRBV28 and J usage is TRBJ2-7; 7 bases align to TRBD1. CDR1 is MDHEN and CDR2 is SYDVKM in the germline V gene. This CDR3 region has 15 residues. V was pared by 6 bases and J by 4 bases, with 12 bases of the junction left unmatched. In nucleotides, the CDR3 is TGTGCCAGCAGCCCTCTGACAGGGATTGTGTACGAGCAGTACTTC. The encoded protein is CASSPLTGIVYEQYF.

This clone was seen only a few times. V is TRBV2 and J is TRBJ1-1, with 7 bases aligning to TRBD1. Germline lookup yields CDR1 SNHLY and CDR2 FYNNEI. V trimming: 4 bases; J trimming: 5 bases; junction bases outside the gene matches: 7. The CDR3 covers 14 residues. The CDR3 nucleotides are TGTGCCAGCAGTGGCGTCAGGGGGGGAACTGAAGCTTTCTTT. Its protein product is CASSGVRGGTEAFF.

The V call is TRBV9, the J call TRBJ2-1, with D possibly matching TRBD1 (5 bases). The CDR3 loop spans 13 amino acids. From germline, CDR1 is SGDLS and CDR2 YYNGEE. The V end was cut by 1 base, the J end by 7 bases, with 9 bases between. CDR3 sequence: CASSVWQGNEQFF. The CDR3 coding sequence is TGTGCCAGCAGCGTATGGCAGGGAAATGAGCAGTTCTTC.

V usage is TRBV5-1 and J usage is TRBJ2-3; D is unresolved. The germline V gene encodes CDR1 SGHRS and CDR2 YFSETQ. Trimming shortened V by 7 bases and J by 2 bases, and 14 bases separated the two germline ends. CDR3 length: 14 amino acids. The CDR3 nucleotides read TGCGCCAGCCAGAGTAGCCGAGCCACAGATACGCAGTATTTT. Its protein product is CASQSSRATDTQYF.

This clone was observed a single time. J is TRBJ2-7 and V is TRBV5-1, with a tentative D call TRBD1 (6 bases). The CDR3 has 15 residues. The V end lost 4 bases, the J end lost 3 bases, and 17 bases lay between the germline ends. Germline CDR1 and CDR2: SGHRS and YFSETQ. CDR3 nucleotide sequence: TGCGCCAGCAGCCCCCAAGGGGGTAAAGGCTACGAGCAGTACTTC. It specifies CASSPQGGKGYEQYF.

The chain joins TRBV7-9 to TRBJ1-2; maybe TRBD1 (6 bases). This CDR3 comprises 16 residues. Looked up from germline, CDR1 is SEHNR and CDR2 is FQNEAQ (reference sequence). V lost 1 base and J lost 4, with 16 bases in between. The DNA of the CDR3 is TGTGCCAGCAGCTTAGATTCCGGGGGCGTCGGCTATGGCTACACCTTC. As protein: CASSLDSGGVGYGYTF.

This clone has a handful of counts. Written as DNA, the CDR3 is TGTGCCAGTACCCGCGGACTAGCGGGAGCCCCCGGGGAGCTGTTTTTT. This translates into CASTRGLAGAPGELFF. This chain uses TRBV9 with TRBJ2-2; 13 nucleotides align to TRBD2. The CDR3 runs to 16 residues. The V segment lost 8 bases and the J segment 6 bases; nucleotides outside the gene matches: 10. Germline CDR1 and CDR2: SGDLS and YYNGEE.

Comment on this clone: This sample also contains other DNA sequences that code for the same CDR3. The gene calls are TRBV5-4 and TRBJ1-2, with TRBD1 matching over 11 bases. The V gene end was trimmed by 4 bases and the J gene end by 6 bases; junction bases not matched to a gene: 2. Germline-derived CDR1 and CDR2 are SGHNT and YYREEE (reference sequence). This CDR3 has 13 amino acids. The CDR3 loop reads CASSPDRGHGYTF. The CDR3 nucleotides are TGTGCCAGCAGCCCGGACAGGGGGCATGGCTACACCTTC.

The genes are TRBV6-5 and TRBJ1-2; 9 nucleotides align to TRBD1. CDR1 and CDR2 from the germline V gene are MNHEY and SVGAGI. This CDR3 is built from 13 residues. Unmatched junction bases numbered 6, after V lost 8 bases and J lost 5 bases. The DNA for the CDR3 is TGTGCCAGCTATTTTGGACAGGGGTATGGCTACACCTTC. Protein sequence: CASYFGQGYGYTF.

This sequence joins TRBV2 and TRBJ2-7; a weak D match, TRBD1 (6 bases). Trimming removed 7 bases from V and 4 bases from J, with 20 bases in between. The CDR3 spans 15 residues. Germline CDR1 is SNHLY and CDR2 is FYNNEI. For the CDR3, the DNA is TGTGCCAGCAAAGTGGGACACAGGGTGGAATACGAGCAGTACTTC. Residues: CASKVGHRVEYEQYF. The full variable domain, in which reference TRBV2 and TRBJ2-7 provide the parts outside the CDR3, is EPEVTQTPSHQVTQMGQEVILRCVPISNHLYFYWYRQILGQKVEFLVSFYNNEISEKSEIFDDQFSVERPDGSNFTLKIRSTKLEDSAMYFCASKVGHRVEYEQYFGPGTRLTVT.